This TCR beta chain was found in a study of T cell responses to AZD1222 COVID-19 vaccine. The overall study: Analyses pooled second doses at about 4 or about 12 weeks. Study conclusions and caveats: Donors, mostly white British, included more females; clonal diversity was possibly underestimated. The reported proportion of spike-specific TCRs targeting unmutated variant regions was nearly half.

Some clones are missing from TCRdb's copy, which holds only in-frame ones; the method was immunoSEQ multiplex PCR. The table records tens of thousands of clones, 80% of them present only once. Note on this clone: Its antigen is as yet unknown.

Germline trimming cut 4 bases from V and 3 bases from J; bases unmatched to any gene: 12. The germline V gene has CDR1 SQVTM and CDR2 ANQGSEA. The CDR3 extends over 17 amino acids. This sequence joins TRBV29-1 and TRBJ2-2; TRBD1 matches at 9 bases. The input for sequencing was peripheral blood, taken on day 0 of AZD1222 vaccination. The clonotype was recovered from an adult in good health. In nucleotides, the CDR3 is TGCAGCGTTGCAGCCAGTGGACAGGGGACGGACACCGGGGAGCTGTTTTTT. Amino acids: CSVAASGQGTDTGELFF.